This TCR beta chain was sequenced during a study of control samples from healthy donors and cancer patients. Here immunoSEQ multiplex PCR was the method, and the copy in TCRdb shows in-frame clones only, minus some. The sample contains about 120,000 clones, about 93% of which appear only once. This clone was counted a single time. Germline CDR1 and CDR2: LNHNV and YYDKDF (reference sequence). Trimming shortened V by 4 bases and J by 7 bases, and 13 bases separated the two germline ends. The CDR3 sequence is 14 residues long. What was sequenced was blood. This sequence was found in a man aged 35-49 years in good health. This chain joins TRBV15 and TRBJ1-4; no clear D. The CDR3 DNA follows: TGTGCCACCAGCACCCCAGGCGGGATTGAAAAACTGTTTTTT. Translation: CATSTPGGIEKLFF.